Below are 5 T cell receptor beta chains sequenced from a single sample in a study of cytomegalovirus exposure and HLA in healthy donors. The PCR had 60 Vbeta and 13 Jbeta primers. TCRdb's table, derived via immunoSEQ multiplex PCR, lists solely in-frame clones and lacks some. The ten top clones account for under 7%, within a sample of around 65,000 clones. The specimen sequenced was PBMCs. Source of these receptors: a man aged 30-40 years in good health and CMV-seropositive.

The chain combines TRBV30 with TRBJ2-7; 7 nucleotides agree with TRBD1. Germline CDR1 GTSNPN, CDR2 SVGIG (reference sequence). Trimming took 2 bases from V and 1 from J; bases not matched to a gene: 5. This CDR3 comprises 14 residues. The CDR3 sequence: CAWSTGVGSYEQYF. The CDR3 region has the DNA TGTGCCTGGAGTACAGGGGTTGGGTCCTACGAGCAGTACTTC.

The CDR3 loop is CSVDPAGGTADTQYF. The CDR3 DNA is TGCAGCGTTGACCCAGCGGGAGGGACTGCAGATACGCAGTATTTT. The chain couples TRBV29-1 to TRBJ2-3; 10 positions agree with TRBD2. J was trimmed by 4 bases and V by 3 bases; bases with no gene match: 7. This CDR3 spans 15 amino acids. CDR1 and CDR2 (germline): SQVTM, ANQGSEA.

The chain uses TRBV7-9 and TRBJ1-2, with D hard to call. Trimming removed 5 bases at V and 4 bases at J, with 11 bases between. The CDR3 length is 13 residues. The germline V gene encodes CDR1 SEHNR and CDR2 FQNEAQ (reference sequence). The CDR3 is CASSPEESYGYTF. The CDR3 DNA reads as TGTGCCAGCAGCCCGGAGGAATCCTATGGCTACACCTTC.

The rearrangement uses TRBV6-5 and TRBJ1-5, with D possibly being TRBD1 (6 bases). Germline loops: CDR1 MNHEY, CDR2 SVGAGI. This CDR3 is built from 15 residues. Trimming cost V 2 bases and J 2 bases, with 10 bases left between them. The CDR3 DNA sequence: TGTGCCAGCAGTTACGCGGGGGGCGGCAATCAGCCCCAGCATTTT. As protein: CASSYAGGGNQPQHF.

This chain uses TRBV20-1 with TRBJ1-1; D unclear. Between the trimmed V and J ends, which lost 5 bases and 5 bases, there was a span of 9 bases. The CDR3 is made up of 11 amino acids. Germline loops: CDR1 DFQATT, CDR2 SNEGSKA (reference sequence). CDR3 residues: CSAPILTEAFF. The CDR3 coding sequence is TGCAGTGCTCCAATTTTGACTGAAGCTTTCTTT.